The rows below give T cell receptor beta chains drawn from one sample of a study of vaccination and CD4 T cells after COVID-19. These receptors' antigens are unknown. TCRdb re-derived calls from the PCR reads in MiXCR, one entry per CDR3 protein. This sample has around 15,000 distinct CDR3 sequences, with around 47% found just once. Sequencing was done on a sample of CD4+ T cells from blood, cultured in vitro. These receptors all come from a human donor who had recovered from COVID-19. CDR3s include the opening cysteine and the closing phenylalanine or tryptophan. Each record gives: V gene, CDR3 length, clone size, J gene, D gene, CDR3 protein, CDR3 DNA. A D gene is named only where the DNA matches it firmly. Size values are once, few and many counts, or a class for expanded clones, and some rows have none.

v_call: TRBV12-3/TRBV12-4; cdr3_length: 14; clone_size: few; j_call: TRBJ1-5; d_call: TRBD1; cdr3_aa: CASRGQGPAWPQHF; cdr3_nt: TGTGCCAGCAGGGGACAGGGCCCTGCGTGGCCCCAGCATTTT
v_call: TRBV20-1; cdr3_length: 14; clone_size: -; j_call: TRBJ2-1; d_call: -; cdr3_aa: CSARIFWEENEQFF; cdr3_nt: TGCAGTGCTAGGATCTTTTGGGAGGAGAATGAGCAGTTCTTC
v_call: TRBV27; cdr3_length: 15; clone_size: few; j_call: TRBJ2-7; d_call: TRBD2; cdr3_aa: CASRGGSGGPGEQYF; cdr3_nt: TGTGCCAGCAGGGGAGGTTCGGGAGGGCCCGGCGAGCAGTACTTC
v_call: TRBV24-1; cdr3_length: 13; clone_size: -; j_call: TRBJ2-1; d_call: -; cdr3_aa: CATSDTMTGQQFF; cdr3_nt: TGTGCCACCAGTGATACAATGACAGGCCAGCAGTTCTTC
v_call: TRBV28; cdr3_length: 16; clone_size: few; j_call: TRBJ1-1; d_call: TRBD1; cdr3_aa: CASSLWGQGANTEAFF; cdr3_nt: TGTGCCAGCAGTTTATGGGGACAGGGGGCGAACACTGAAGCTTTCTTT
v_call: TRBV24-1; cdr3_length: 14; clone_size: -; j_call: TRBJ1-5; d_call: -; cdr3_aa: CATIDRPNNQPQHF; cdr3_nt: TGTGCCACCATAGACAGACCCAACAATCAGCCCCAGCATTTT
v_call: TRBV7-3; cdr3_length: 15; clone_size: -; j_call: TRBJ2-3; d_call: -; cdr3_aa: CASSHNLGSTDTQYF; cdr3_nt: TGTGCCAGCAGCCATAACCTAGGGAGCACAGATACGCAGTATTTT
v_call: TRBV11-3; cdr3_length: 20; clone_size: -; j_call: TRBJ2-3; d_call: -; cdr3_aa: CASSLDVPPYRANSTDTQYF; cdr3_nt: TGTGCCAGCAGCTTAGATGTCCCCCCCTACAGGGCCAATAGCACAGATACGCAGTATTTT
v_call: TRBV20-1; cdr3_length: 14; clone_size: -; j_call: TRBJ2-3; d_call: -; cdr3_aa: CSASPGEATDTQYF; cdr3_nt: TGCAGTGCTAGTCCGGGAGAGGCAACAGATACGCAGTATTTT
v_call: TRBV5-3; cdr3_length: 14; clone_size: once; j_call: TRBJ1-1; d_call: -; cdr3_aa: CARSLRRGVDEAFF; cdr3_nt: TGTGCCAGAAGCTTGCGCCGAGGGGTGGATGAAGCTTTCTTT
v_call: TRBV7-9; cdr3_length: 15; clone_size: -; j_call: TRBJ1-3; d_call: -; cdr3_aa: CASSSRQRGGNTIYF; cdr3_nt: TGTGCCAGCAGCTCTCGACAGCGAGGAGGAAACACCATATATTTT
v_call: TRBV7-9; cdr3_length: 12; clone_size: few; j_call: TRBJ1-5; d_call: -; cdr3_aa: CASSLVDQPQHF; cdr3_nt: TGTGCCAGCAGCTTAGTCGATCAGCCCCAGCATTTT
v_call: TRBV28; cdr3_length: 14; clone_size: -; j_call: TRBJ2-5; d_call: -; cdr3_aa: CASSLSPGGETQYF; cdr3_nt: TGTGCCAGCAGCCTTTCCCCAGGGGGGGAGACCCAGTACTTC
v_call: TRBV12-3/TRBV12-4; cdr3_length: 14; clone_size: few; j_call: TRBJ2-1; d_call: TRBD2; cdr3_aa: CASSLPIQTSVQFF; cdr3_nt: TGTGCCAGCAGTTTACCAATCCAGACTAGCGTGCAGTTCTTC
v_call: TRBV12-3/TRBV12-4; cdr3_length: 15; clone_size: -; j_call: TRBJ2-2; d_call: -; cdr3_aa: CASNRNGGQRGELFF; cdr3_nt: TGTGCCAGCAATCGAAACGGGGGGCAACGTGGGGAGCTGTTTTTT
v_call: TRBV28; cdr3_length: 16; clone_size: -; j_call: TRBJ1-4; d_call: TRBD1; cdr3_aa: CASSSPGQGVGEKLFF; cdr3_nt: TGTGCCAGCAGTTCCCCGGGACAGGGTGTAGGTGAAAAACTGTTTTTT
v_call: TRBV7-6; cdr3_length: 16; clone_size: -; j_call: TRBJ2-3; d_call: -; cdr3_aa: CASSLVARSSTDTQYF; cdr3_nt: TGTGCCAGCAGCTTAGTGGCCCGGAGCAGCACAGATACGCAGTATTTT
v_call: TRBV20-1; cdr3_length: 13; clone_size: few; j_call: TRBJ1-1; d_call: -; cdr3_aa: CSARDQGITEAFF; cdr3_nt: TGCAGTGCTAGAGATCAGGGTATCACTGAAGCTTTCTTT
v_call: TRBV6-1; cdr3_length: 16; clone_size: few; j_call: TRBJ2-1; d_call: TRBD2; cdr3_aa: CASRPRGEGSYNEQFF; cdr3_nt: TGTGCCAGCCGACCCCGGGGGGAGGGCTCCTACAATGAGCAGTTCTTC
v_call: TRBV7-8; cdr3_length: 14; clone_size: -; j_call: TRBJ2-5; d_call: -; cdr3_aa: CASSLLRGGETQYF; cdr3_nt: TGTGCCAGCAGCTTACTCCGGGGAGGAGAGACCCAGTACTTC
v_call: TRBV5-5; cdr3_length: 18; clone_size: -; j_call: TRBJ2-2; d_call: -; cdr3_aa: CASSFSLGAGTNTGELFF; cdr3_nt: TGTGCCAGCAGCTTTAGTTTGGGAGCAGGGACTAACACCGGGGAGCTGTTTTTT
v_call: TRBV4-3; cdr3_length: 16; clone_size: -; j_call: TRBJ2-6; d_call: TRBD2; cdr3_aa: CASSQGLASGANVLTF; cdr3_nt: TGCGCCAGCAGCCAGGGACTAGCCTCCGGGGCCAACGTCCTGACTTTC
v_call: TRBV19; cdr3_length: 14; clone_size: -; j_call: TRBJ2-1; d_call: TRBD1; cdr3_aa: CASSPGQGIDEQFF; cdr3_nt: TGTGCCAGTAGTCCGGGACAGGGTATCGATGAGCAGTTCTTC
v_call: TRBV30; cdr3_length: 11; clone_size: few; j_call: TRBJ1-2; d_call: -; cdr3_aa: CAWGTTDGYTF; cdr3_nt: TGTGCCTGGGGGACAACGGATGGCTACACCTTC
v_call: TRBV7-3; cdr3_length: 16; clone_size: -; j_call: TRBJ2-1; d_call: TRBD2; cdr3_aa: CASSLYPGGSGYEQFF; cdr3_nt: TGTGCCAGCAGCTTATACCCAGGTGGTAGCGGGTATGAGCAGTTCTTC
v_call: TRBV19; cdr3_length: 15; clone_size: -; j_call: TRBJ2-2; d_call: TRBD2; cdr3_aa: CASSKGLTYTGELFF; cdr3_nt: TGTGCCAGTAGTAAGGGACTAACTTACACCGGGGAGCTGTTTTTT
v_call: TRBV19; cdr3_length: 15; clone_size: few; j_call: TRBJ1-1; d_call: TRBD1; cdr3_aa: CASSTDRGRRAEAFF; cdr3_nt: TGTGCCAGTAGTACGGACAGGGGGCGGCGGGCTGAAGCTTTCTTT
v_call: TRBV5-1; cdr3_length: 12; clone_size: -; j_call: TRBJ1-2; d_call: -; cdr3_aa: CASSELWGGYTF; cdr3_nt: TGCGCCAGCAGCGAGCTTTGGGGTGGCTACACCTTC
v_call: TRBV19; cdr3_length: 13; clone_size: -; j_call: TRBJ1-5; d_call: -; cdr3_aa: CASTIQFGQPQHF; cdr3_nt: TGTGCCAGTACCATCCAGTTCGGACAGCCCCAGCATTTT
v_call: TRBV20-1; cdr3_length: 14; clone_size: few; j_call: TRBJ2-2; d_call: -; cdr3_aa: CALFGPVNTGELFF; cdr3_nt: TGCGCCTTGTTCGGGCCTGTGAACACCGGGGAGCTGTTTTTT
v_call: TRBV20-1; cdr3_length: 19; clone_size: medium-sized; j_call: TRBJ2-3; d_call: TRBD2; cdr3_aa: CSARGYLAGDTSRTDTQYF; cdr3_nt: TGCAGTGCTAGAGGTTATCTAGCGGGAGACACCTCGCGCACAGATACGCAGTATTTT
v_call: TRBV7-2; cdr3_length: 15; clone_size: -; j_call: TRBJ2-2; d_call: TRBD1; cdr3_aa: CASSEQGARTGELFF; cdr3_nt: TGTGCCAGCAGCGAACAGGGGGCAAGGACCGGGGAGCTGTTTTTT
v_call: TRBV20-1; cdr3_length: 17; clone_size: -; j_call: TRBJ2-1; d_call: TRBD2; cdr3_aa: CSARTGTSGRAYNEQFF; cdr3_nt: TGCAGTGCCCGTACCGGGACTAGCGGGAGGGCCTACAATGAGCAGTTCTTC
v_call: TRBV20-1; cdr3_length: 14; clone_size: -; j_call: TRBJ1-6; d_call: TRBD1; cdr3_aa: CSVLGPGGNSPLHF; cdr3_nt: TGCAGTGTCCTCGGCCCAGGGGGAAATTCACCCCTCCACTTT
v_call: TRBV5-4; cdr3_length: 13; clone_size: few; j_call: TRBJ1-2; d_call: -; cdr3_aa: CASSLPDGGGYTF; cdr3_nt: TGTGCCAGCAGCTTGCCCGACGGTGGTGGCTACACCTTC
v_call: TRBV2; cdr3_length: 15; clone_size: few; j_call: TRBJ2-5; d_call: -; cdr3_aa: CASRRRDTGQETQYF; cdr3_nt: TGTGCCAGCAGGCGCCGGGACACGGGCCAAGAGACCCAGTACTTC
v_call: TRBV20-1; cdr3_length: 14; clone_size: few; j_call: TRBJ2-3; d_call: TRBD1; cdr3_aa: CSAPPRGRTDTQYF; cdr3_nt: TGCAGTGCCCCCCCCAGGGGGCGCACAGATACGCAGTATTTT
v_call: TRBV7-9; cdr3_length: 14; clone_size: -; j_call: TRBJ2-3; d_call: -; cdr3_aa: CASNRQGVGDTQYF; cdr3_nt: TGTGCCAGCAACCGCCAGGGAGTGGGAGATACGCAGTATTTT
v_call: TRBV20-1; cdr3_length: 17; clone_size: -; j_call: TRBJ2-1; d_call: TRBD2; cdr3_aa: CSAKIGALAGGGNEQFF; cdr3_nt: TGCAGTGCCAAGATTGGGGCCCTAGCGGGAGGGGGCAATGAGCAGTTCTTC
v_call: TRBV6-1; cdr3_length: 14; clone_size: -; j_call: TRBJ1-5; d_call: TRBD1; cdr3_aa: CANRGGGPGQPQHF; cdr3_nt: TGTGCCAACAGGGGCGGGGGGCCGGGTCAGCCCCAGCATTTT
v_call: TRBV19; cdr3_length: 15; clone_size: -; j_call: TRBJ2-2; d_call: -; cdr3_aa: CASSSGTERPGELFF; cdr3_nt: TGTGCCAGTAGTAGCGGGACGGAGCGCCCCGGGGAGCTGTTTTTT
v_call: TRBV6-1; cdr3_length: 16; clone_size: -; j_call: TRBJ2-7; d_call: -; cdr3_aa: CASSRGAQQTGYEQYF; cdr3_nt: TGTGCCAGCAGCCGCGGAGCTCAGCAGACCGGCTACGAGCAGTACTTC
v_call: TRBV3-1; cdr3_length: 13; clone_size: -; j_call: TRBJ2-7; d_call: -; cdr3_aa: CASSQGSSGEQYF; cdr3_nt: TGTGCCAGCAGCCAAGGGTCAAGCGGCGAGCAGTACTTC
v_call: TRBV2; cdr3_length: 10; clone_size: -; j_call: TRBJ1-2; d_call: -; cdr3_aa: CASTRSGYTF; cdr3_nt: TGTGCCAGCACTAGGAGTGGCTACACCTTC
v_call: TRBV28; cdr3_length: 14; clone_size: -; j_call: TRBJ1-5; d_call: -; cdr3_aa: CACTGLLRDQPQHF; cdr3_nt: TGTGCCTGCACGGGACTCCTAAGAGATCAGCCCCAGCATTTT
v_call: TRBV12-3/TRBV12-4; cdr3_length: 17; clone_size: few; j_call: TRBJ2-2; d_call: -; cdr3_aa: CASSWAPNPDTTGELFF; cdr3_nt: TGTGCCAGCAGCTGGGCCCCCAACCCCGACACCACCGGGGAGCTGTTTTTT
v_call: TRBV11-2; cdr3_length: 12; clone_size: few; j_call: TRBJ2-3; d_call: -; cdr3_aa: CASSYAGDTQYF; cdr3_nt: TGTGCCAGCAGCTACGCTGGGGATACGCAGTATTTT
v_call: TRBV10-3; cdr3_length: 14; clone_size: few; j_call: TRBJ2-7; d_call: TRBD1; cdr3_aa: CAISGSTGEYEQYF; cdr3_nt: TGTGCCATCAGTGGGTCGACAGGGGAGTACGAGCAGTACTTC
v_call: TRBV20-1; cdr3_length: 13; clone_size: few; j_call: TRBJ1-5; d_call: TRBD1; cdr3_aa: CSAWTGSDQPQHF; cdr3_nt: TGCAGTGCTTGGACAGGGTCAGACCAGCCCCAGCATTTT
v_call: TRBV20-1; cdr3_length: 15; clone_size: -; j_call: TRBJ1-2; d_call: -; cdr3_aa: CSARETGISDYGYTF; cdr3_nt: TGCAGTGCTAGAGAAACAGGGATAAGCGACTATGGCTACACCTTC
v_call: TRBV29-1; cdr3_length: 13; clone_size: -; j_call: TRBJ2-4; d_call: -; cdr3_aa: CSASRGTENIQYF; cdr3_nt: TGCAGCGCCTCTCGGGGAACGGAAAACATTCAGTACTTC
v_call: TRBV6-5; cdr3_length: 15; clone_size: medium-sized; j_call: TRBJ1-3; d_call: -; cdr3_aa: CASSYPGTGGNTIYF; cdr3_nt: TGTGCCAGCAGTTACCCCGGGACGGGTGGAAACACCATATATTTT
v_call: TRBV5-4; cdr3_length: 13; clone_size: few; j_call: TRBJ1-2; d_call: -; cdr3_aa: CASSLAGVKGYTF; cdr3_nt: TGTGCCAGCAGCTTGGCCGGGGTTAAAGGCTACACCTTC
v_call: TRBV19; cdr3_length: 17; clone_size: -; j_call: TRBJ2-5; d_call: TRBD2; cdr3_aa: CASSAPSSGRALETQYF; cdr3_nt: TGTGCCAGTAGTGCCCCCTCTAGCGGGAGGGCTTTAGAGACCCAGTACTTC